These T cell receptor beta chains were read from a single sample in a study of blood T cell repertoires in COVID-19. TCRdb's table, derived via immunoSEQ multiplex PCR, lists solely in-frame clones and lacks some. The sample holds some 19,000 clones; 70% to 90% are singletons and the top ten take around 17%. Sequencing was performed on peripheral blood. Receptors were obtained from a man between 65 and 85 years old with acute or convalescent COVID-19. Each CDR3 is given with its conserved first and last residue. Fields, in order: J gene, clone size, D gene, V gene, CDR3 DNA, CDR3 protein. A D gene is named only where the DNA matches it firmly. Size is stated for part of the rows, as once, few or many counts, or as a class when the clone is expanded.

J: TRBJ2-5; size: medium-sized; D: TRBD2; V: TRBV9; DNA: TGCGCCAGCAGCGGCGGGGGGGGGCCCCAAGAGACCCAGTACTTC; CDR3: CASSGGGGPQETQYF
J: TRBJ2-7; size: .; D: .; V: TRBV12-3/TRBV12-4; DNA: TGTGCCAGCAGTGGACATTTCTCCTACGAGCAGTACTTC; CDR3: CASSGHFSYEQYF
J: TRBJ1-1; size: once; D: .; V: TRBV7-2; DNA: TGTGCCAGCAGCTTTGGGGGACTTGGCACTGAAGCTTTCTTT; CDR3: CASSFGGLGTEAFF
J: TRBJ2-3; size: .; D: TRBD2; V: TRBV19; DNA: TGTGCCAGTAGTACCAACGGACTAGCGGGTAGCACAGATACGCAGTATTTT; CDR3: CASSTNGLAGSTDTQYF
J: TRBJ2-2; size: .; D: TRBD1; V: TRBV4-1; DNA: TGCGCCAGCGAGGGACAGGGGTATACCGGGGAGCTGTTTTTT; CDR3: CASEGQGYTGELFF
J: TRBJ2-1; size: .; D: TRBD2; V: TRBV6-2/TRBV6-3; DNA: TGTGCCAGCAGTTTCCGGACTAGCGGGATTGAGCAGTTCTTC; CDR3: CASSFRTSGIEQFF
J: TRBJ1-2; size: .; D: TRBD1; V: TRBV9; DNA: TGTGCCAGCACCCCCGGCCAGTCAACAGGGGTTGGGGGCTATGGCTACACCTTC; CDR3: CASTPGQSTGVGGYGYTF
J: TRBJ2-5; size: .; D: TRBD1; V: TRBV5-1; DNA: TGCGCCAGCAGCGTCAATACAGGGGGGCAAGAGACCCAGTACTTC; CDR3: CASSVNTGGQETQYF
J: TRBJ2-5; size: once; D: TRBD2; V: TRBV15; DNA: TGTGCCACCAGCAGGGGTCTTGGACTAGCGGGAGAAGAGACCCAGTACTTC; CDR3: CATSRGLGLAGEETQYF
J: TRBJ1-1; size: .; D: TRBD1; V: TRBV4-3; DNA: TGCGCCAGCAGCCAAGAATTAGGAGGGGGCAGGGGTGAAGCTTTCTTT; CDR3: CASSQELGGGRGEAFF
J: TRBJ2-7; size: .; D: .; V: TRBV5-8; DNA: TGTGCCAGCAGCCGGTTGGGGGCCTTGGAGCAGTACTTC; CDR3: CASSRLGALEQYF
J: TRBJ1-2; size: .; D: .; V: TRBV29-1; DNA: TGCAGCGTTGCACCTCTCGGGGCGCGGGGGGGCTACACCTTC; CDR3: CSVAPLGARGGYTF
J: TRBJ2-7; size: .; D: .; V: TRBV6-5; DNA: TGTGCCAGCAGTTACCAACGAGGACTCGGGTTGGCGCAGTACTTC; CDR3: CASSYQRGLGLAQYF
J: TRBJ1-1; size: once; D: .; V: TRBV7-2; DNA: TGTGCCAGCAGCTCAGCCCGGGGGGGAAGGACTGAAGCTTTCTTT; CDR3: CASSSARGGRTEAFF
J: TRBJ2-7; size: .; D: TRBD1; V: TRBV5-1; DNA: TGCGCCAGCAGCTTGGCGGGACAGGGAAGAGGCGAGCAGTACTTC; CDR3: CASSLAGQGRGEQYF
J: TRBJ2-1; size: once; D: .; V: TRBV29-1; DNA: TGCAGCTCTCTCAGCGATGAGCAGTTCTTC; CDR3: CSSLSDEQFF
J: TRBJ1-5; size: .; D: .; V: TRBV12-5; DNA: TGTGCTAGTGGTTTGAGCCAGGGGAAGAGAAGCAATCAGCCCCAGCATTTT; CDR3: CASGLSQGKRSNQPQHF
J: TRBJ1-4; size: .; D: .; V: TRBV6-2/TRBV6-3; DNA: TGTGCCAGCAGTTTCCCCCCGGACAGTCCTAATGAAAAACTGTTTTTT; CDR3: CASSFPPDSPNEKLFF
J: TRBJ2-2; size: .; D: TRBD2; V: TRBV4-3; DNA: TGCGCCAGCAGCCAAGAGAGGCTAGCGGTCTTGAACACCGGGGAGCTGTTTTTT; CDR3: CASSQERLAVLNTGELFF
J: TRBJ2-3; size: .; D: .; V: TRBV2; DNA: TGTGCCAGCAGAGTTAGTGCTCCCACAGATACGCAGTATTTT; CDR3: CASRVSAPTDTQYF
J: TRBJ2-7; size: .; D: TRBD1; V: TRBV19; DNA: TGTGCCAGTAGTACCACCCCGGGACAGTTCTACGAGCAGTACTTC; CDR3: CASSTTPGQFYEQYF
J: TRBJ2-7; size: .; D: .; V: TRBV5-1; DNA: TGCGCCAGCAGCTTGATGACAGGTTCCTACGAGCAGTACTTC; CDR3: CASSLMTGSYEQYF
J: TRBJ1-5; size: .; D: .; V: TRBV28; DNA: TGTGCCAGCTCGACAGGACGAACCTATCAGCCCCAGCATTTT; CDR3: CASSTGRTYQPQHF
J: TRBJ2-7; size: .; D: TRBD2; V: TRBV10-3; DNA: TGTGCCATGTCGTCAGCGGCTAGCGGGAGGGACGAGCAGTACTTC; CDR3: CAMSSAASGRDEQYF
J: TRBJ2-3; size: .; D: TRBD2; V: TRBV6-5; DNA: TGTGCCACCCCAAAACTTAGCGGGAGCACAGATACGCAGTATTTT; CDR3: CATPKLSGSTDTQYF
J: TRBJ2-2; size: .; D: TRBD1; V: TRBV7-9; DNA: TGTGCCAGCAGCTCAGGGGGCACCGGGGAGCTGTTTTTT; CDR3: CASSSGGTGELFF
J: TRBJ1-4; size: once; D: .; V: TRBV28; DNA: TGTGCCAGCAGTTTTGGCCCAAATGAAAAACTGTTTTTT; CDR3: CASSFGPNEKLFF
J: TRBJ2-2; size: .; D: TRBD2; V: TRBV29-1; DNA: TGCAGCGTTGGCGGGGAAGGACTAGCGGGCATGAACACCGGGGAGCTGTTTTTT; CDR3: CSVGGEGLAGMNTGELFF
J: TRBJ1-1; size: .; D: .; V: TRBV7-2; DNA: TGTGCCAGCAGCTTAGCCAGGGAGAACACTGAAGCTTTCTTT; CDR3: CASSLARENTEAFF
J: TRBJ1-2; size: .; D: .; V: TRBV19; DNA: TGTGCCAGTAGTTCCCTCGGGGGGGGCAATGGCTACACCTTC; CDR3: CASSSLGGGNGYTF
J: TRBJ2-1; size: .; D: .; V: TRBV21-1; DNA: TGTGCCAGCACTCTCTTTCAGGGGTCATCCTACAATGAGCAGTTCTTC; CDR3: CASTLFQGSSYNEQFF
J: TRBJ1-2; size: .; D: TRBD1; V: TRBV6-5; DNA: TGTGCCAGCAGCATCTATGGGGACAGTCCCTATGGCTACACCTTC; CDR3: CASSIYGDSPYGYTF
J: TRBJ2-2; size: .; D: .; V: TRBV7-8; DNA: TGTGCCAGCAGCTTAGGACCTAGGCAAGAATCCGGGGAGCTGTTTTTT; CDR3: CASSLGPRQESGELFF
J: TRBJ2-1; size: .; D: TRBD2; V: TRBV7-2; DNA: TGTGCCAGCAGTTACCGGACTAGCGGGAGCAATGAGCAGTTCTTC; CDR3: CASSYRTSGSNEQFF
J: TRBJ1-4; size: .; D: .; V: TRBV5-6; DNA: TGTGCCAGCAGCGATGACACAGGGAGCGGTAATGAAAAACTGTTTTTT; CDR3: CASSDDTGSGNEKLFF
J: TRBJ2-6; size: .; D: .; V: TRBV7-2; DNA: TGTGCCAGCAGCTTATGGACACCTGGGGCCAACGTCCTGACTTTC; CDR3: CASSLWTPGANVLTF
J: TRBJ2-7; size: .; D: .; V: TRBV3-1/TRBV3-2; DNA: TGTGCCAGCAGCCAAGGTCTAGACTACGAGCAGTACTTC; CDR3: CASSQGLDYEQYF
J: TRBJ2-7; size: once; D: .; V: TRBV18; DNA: TGTGCCAGCTCCCCCGAGACAAGCTCCTACGAGCAGTACTTC; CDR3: CASSPETSSYEQYF